The clone carrying this T cell receptor (beta chain) was picked up one time. Trimming cost V 3 bases and J 2 bases, with 5 bases left between them. The CDR3 is made up of 12 amino acids. Germline-derived CDR1 and CDR2 are MNHEY and SVGEGT. This record comes from a study of blood T cell repertoires in COVID-19. About the study: Donors in the United States, Italy and Spain gave samples during acute or convalescent COVID-19.

This table comes from immunoSEQ multiplex PCR, and its TCRdb copy is limited to in-frame clones, with some not included. The data show 140,000 to 150,000 clones, roughly 89% seen once. This sequence originates from a man aged 60 to 75 with active or convalescent COVID-19. This rearrangement joins TRBV6-2 or TRBV6-3 to TRBJ2-7, with no clear D. Source material: peripheral blood. The CDR3 spells CASSYGPYEQYF. The DNA for the CDR3 is TGTGCCAGCAGTTATGGGCCCTACGAGCAGTACTTC.